Listed here are 27 T cell receptor beta chains from one sample, sequenced in a study of OX40 agonist ivuxolimab in advanced cancers. To prepare the library, the immunoSEQ multiplex PCR assay was applied. TCRdb provides this immuneACCESS table in a form limited to in-frame rearrangements. Some clones are lacking; in checked studies, under half of them reflect an unresolved V gene, and why the rest are absent is not known. The sample records around 62,000 clones, around 84% of which are singletons. The top ten constitute roughly 2.4% of the sample. The specimen comprised CD4+ or CD8+ T cells sorted from blood, sampled in a trial of the OX40 agonist ivuxolimab. The receptors were sampled from an adult with an advanced solid tumor such as melanoma, head and neck, liver or kidney cancer.

The chain combines TRBV12-5 with TRBJ1-1; unclear D gene. The CDR3 spans 15 residues. Germline CDR1 LGHNT, CDR2 FRNRAP. V dropped 6 bases and J dropped 1 base, with 15 bases sitting between them. CDR3 sequence: CASGPRGGRNTEAFF. CDR3 nucleotide sequence: TGTGCTAGTGGCCCAAGAGGCGGGAGGAACACTGAAGCTTTCTTT.

Notes on this clone: Relative to the germline gene, one junction end is altered; a read error may explain this. The V gene is TRBV4-1, the J gene TRBJ2-5, with a possible D match to TRBD2 (6 bases). CDR1 and CDR2 (germline): MGHRA, YSYEKL. This CDR3 has 13 amino acids. The CDR3 sequence is CATSLTGVETQYF. In DNA form, the CDR3 reads TGCGCCACCAGCTTAACGGGGGTGGAGACCCAGTACTTC.

The chain links TRBV7-2 to TRBJ2-2, with D possibly called TRBD1 or TRBD2 (6 bases each). Germline assignment: CDR1 SGHTA and CDR2 FQGNSA. The CDR3 is 14 residues long. The V gene lost 3 bases and the J gene lost 6 bases, with 11 bases spanning the gap. CDR3 DNA: TGTGCCAGCAGCTTGGGGGGCTCATCCGGGGAGCTGTTTTTT. This gives the protein CASSLGGSSGELFF.

This clone was counted a few times. V usage is TRBV10-3 and J usage is TRBJ1-2; 8 bases fit TRBD1. The CDR3 is 15 amino acids. J was trimmed by 5 bases and V by 0 bases; bases with no gene match: 5. Germline loops: CDR1 ENHRY, CDR2 SYGVKD. As DNA, the CDR3 is TGTGCCATCAGTGAGTCCGGGACAGGCCGGTATGGCTACACCTTC. Translating gives CAISESGTGRYGYTF.

This clone was found once. Sequence at one end of the junction differs from germline and may be a read error. V is TRBV4-3 and J is TRBJ2-1, with a weak D call TRBD1 (6 bases). The germline V gene has CDR1 LGHNA and CDR2 YSLEER. CDR3 length: 14 amino acids. CDR3: CASGHPGAANEQFF. The CDR3 nucleotides read TGCGCCAGCGGCCACCCAGGGGCTGCCAATGAGCAGTTCTTC.

The chain employs TRBV4-3 and TRBJ2-7; D not certain. CDR3 length equals 13 residues. Trimming pared 5 bases from V and 6 bases from J, leaving 14 bases between. The V gene's germline CDR1 is LGHNA and CDR2 YSLEER. The CDR3 is CASSVRLLVEQYF. CDR3 bases: TGCGCCAGCAGCGTACGACTGCTTGTCGAGCAGTACTTC.

The chain couples TRBV6-1 to TRBJ1-3; TRBD1 matches at 7 bases. V lost 1 base, J lost 4 bases, and 4 bases stayed unmatched. Germline V CDR1 and CDR2: MNHNS, SASEGT. The CDR3 runs to 15 residues. CDR3 sequence (DNA): TGTGCCAGCAGTGAAGGGGCAGGGGGGGGAAACACCATATATTTT. Translation gives CASSEGAGGGNTIYF.

This clone showed up just once. V gene TRBV7-8 combines with J gene TRBJ1-4; 7 bases are shared with TRBD1. Germline CDR1 is SGHVS and CDR2 is FQNEAQ. The CDR3 has 14 amino acids. V dropped 2 bases and J dropped 6; count of bases not matched to a gene: 3. In nucleotides, the CDR3 is TGTGCCAGCAGCTTAACAGGGACAGATGAAAAACTGTTTTTT. Its protein product is CASSLTGTDEKLFF.

V gene TRBV4-1 combines with J gene TRBJ1-2; D is unclear. The CDR3 consists of 14 residues. Germline V gives CDR1 MGHRA, CDR2 YSYEKL. The V end was cut by 0 bases, the J end by 8 bases, with 13 bases between. CDR3 protein: CASSQDHSLTGYTF. The CDR3 nucleotides read TGCGCCAGCAGCCAAGATCACAGCCTCACCGGCTACACCTTC.

This rearrangement joins TRBV6-5 to TRBJ1-2; no clear D gene. Trimming took off 7 bases at V and 4 bases at J, with 16 bases between the two ends. The germline CDR1 and CDR2 sequences are MNHEY and SVGAGI. The CDR3 covers 14 residues. CDR3 DNA: TGTGCCAGCAAGCATTCCTTTACGGGCTATGGCTACACCTTC. Its protein is CASKHSFTGYGYTF.

V usage is TRBV10-3 and J usage is TRBJ2-2; a possible D gene is TRBD2 (5 bases). This CDR3 is built from 12 residues. Germline CDR1 reads ENHRY; CDR2 reads SYGVKD. Between the trimmed V and J ends, which lost 6 bases and 7 bases, there was a span of 9 bases. The CDR3 DNA reads as TGTGCCATCAGGGATGGACTCGGGGAGCTGTTTTTT. Translating it yields CAIRDGLGELFF.

This rearrangement joins TRBV7-9 to TRBJ2-3; D gene unclear. Per germline, CDR1 SEHNR and CDR2 FQNEAQ (reference sequence). The CDR3 is 11 residues long. Trimming took off 7 bases at V and 9 bases at J, with 11 bases between the two ends. The CDR3 region has the DNA TGTGCCAGCACCCAGGTTGGGACGCAGTATTTT. This gives the protein CASTQVGTQYF.

The chain is built from TRBV11-1 and TRBJ2-2; D unresolved. The CDR3 consists of 9 residues. CDR1 and CDR2 from the germline V gene are SGHAT and FQDESV (reference sequence). Trimming pared 5 bases from V and 15 bases from J, leaving 7 bases between. The CDR3 sequence is CASSPSVFF. The CDR3, as DNA: TGTGCCAGCAGCCCCTCAGTGTTTTTT. Supplemented by reference TRBV11-1 and TRBJ2-2, the full variable domain reads EAEVAQSPRYKITEKSQAVAFWCDPISGHATLYWYRQILGQGPELLVQFQDESVVDDSQLPKDRFSAERLKGVDSTLKIQPAELGDSAMYLCASSPSVFFGEGSRLTVL.

The rearrangement links TRBV7-9 to TRBJ2-1; D gene uncertain. The V gene lost 3 bases and the J gene lost 5 bases, with 5 bases spanning the gap. Germline CDR1 is SEHNR and CDR2 is FQNEAQ (reference sequence). This CDR3 has 12 amino acids. CDR3 sequence: CASSFGHNEQFF. CDR3 DNA: TGTGCCAGCAGCTTCGGCCACAATGAGCAGTTCTTC.

The gene calls are TRBV7-9 and TRBJ2-7; the D is unclear. Trimming left V 6 bases short and J 1 base short, with 16 bases between. Germline loops: CDR1 SEHNR, CDR2 FQNEAQ (reference sequence). CDR3 size: 15 residues. As DNA, the CDR3 is TGTGCCAGCAGTCACGTGGCAGGAAGATCCTACGAGCAGTACTTC. Its translation is CASSHVAGRSYEQYF.

This clone showed up just a few times. The V call is TRBV5-1, the J call TRBJ1-6; D possibly corresponds to TRBD1 (6 bases). Germline-derived CDR1 and CDR2 are SGHRS and YFSETQ. Trimming cost V 4 bases and J 5 bases, with 10 bases left between them. The CDR3 has 14 residues. The CDR3 is CASSQQGDNSPLHF. As DNA, the CDR3 is TGCGCCAGCAGCCAACAGGGAGATAATTCACCCCTCCACTTT.

This clone appeared a single time. This chain uses TRBV6-1 with TRBJ2-5, with D perhaps matching TRBD1 (6 bases). Germline lookup yields CDR1 MNHNS and CDR2 SASEGT. V was shortened by 5 bases and J by 5 bases, with 18 bases between the two germline ends. This CDR3 is 15 amino acids long. In DNA, the CDR3 is TGTGCCAGCAGTCACAGGGCACCCGACGCGGAGACCCAGTACTTC. Translation gives CASSHRAPDAETQYF.

The V call is TRBV6-5, the J call TRBJ1-1, with 11 bases that match TRBD1. CDR1 and CDR2 from the germline V gene are MNHEY and SVGAGI. The CDR3 is 14 amino acids. Trimming at V came to 5 bases and at J to 6 bases, leaving 5 bases not matched to a gene. The CDR3 DNA sequence: TGTGCCAGCAGTGGGGGACAGGGGGTTTCTGAAGCTTTCTTT. Amino acid sequence: CASSGGQGVSEAFF.

The V gene is TRBV19, the J gene TRBJ1-5, with no clear D. Germline CDR1 LNHDA, CDR2 SQIVND (reference sequence). V lost 1 base and J lost 7, with 8 bases in between. The CDR3 runs 13 residues. The CDR3 is CASSIGRYQPQHF. The CDR3 nucleotides read TGTGCCAGTAGTATAGGACGATACCAGCCCCAGCATTTT.

The chain combines TRBV9 with TRBJ2-3; D ambiguous. The CDR3 consists of 13 residues. Germline V gives CDR1 SGDLS, CDR2 YYNGEE. The ends were cut back, 0 bases at V and 2 bases at J, with 4 bases in the middle. The CDR3 DNA reads as TGTGCCAGCAGCGTAGTTGACACAGATACGCAGTATTTT. Amino acid sequence: CASSVVDTDTQYF.

CDR3 bases: TGTGCCAGCAGCTTGGGCAGCGAAGAGACCCAGTACTTC. It codes for CASSLGSEETQYF. The chain recombines TRBV5-4 with TRBJ2-5; no clear D gene. V lost 0 bases and J lost 3, with 6 bases in between. In germline, CDR1 is SGHNT, CDR2 YYREEE (reference sequence). This CDR3 comprises 13 residues.

V usage is TRBV11-2 and J usage is TRBJ2-1, with TRBD1 identical over 8 bases. With 5 bases clipped from V and 0 bases from J, the junction kept 3 bases outside the gene matches. Germline V CDR1 and CDR2: SGHAT, FQNNGV. CDR3 length: 15 amino acids. CDR3 sequence (DNA): TGTGCCAGCAGCCCGGACAGGGTCTCCTACAATGAGCAGTTCTTC. Its translation: CASSPDRVSYNEQFF.

The gene calls are TRBV5-1 and TRBJ1-3; the D gene is possibly TRBD1 (5 bases). Germline values: CDR1 SGHRS, CDR2 YFSETQ. The CDR3 is made up of 15 amino acids. V was trimmed by 4 bases and J by 1 base, leaving 12 bases between them. The CDR3 protein is CASSQNQGSGNTIYF. The CDR3 coding sequence is TGCGCCAGCAGCCAAAACCAGGGATCTGGAAACACCATATATTTT.

V gene TRBV7-2 combines with J gene TRBJ2-7; D uncertain. Germline-derived CDR1 and CDR2 are SGHTA and FQGNSA. With 2 bases removed from V and 3 bases from J, the gap between germline ends came to 11 bases. The CDR3 spans 14 residues. The CDR3 reads CASSLSGTVYEQYF. The DNA for the CDR3 is TGTGCCAGCAGCTTATCCGGCACAGTCTACGAGCAGTACTTC.

This chain joins TRBV11-2 and TRBJ1-1, with unresolved D. This CDR3 has 14 residues. Germline-derived CDR1 and CDR2 are SGHAT and FQNNGV. V lost 0 bases, J lost 1 base, and 6 bases lay in between. The CDR3 here is CASSLEVANTEAFF. CDR3 DNA sequence: TGTGCCAGCAGCTTAGAGGTAGCGAACACTGAAGCTTTCTTT.

DNA of the CDR3: TGTGCCAGCAGCCCGAGCACAGATACGCAGTATTTT. This translates into CASSPSTDTQYF. The V gene is TRBV7-3, the J gene TRBJ2-3; unclear D gene. This CDR3 is 12 amino acids long. V was cut by 5 bases and J by 0 bases, with 3 bases left in between. Germline assignment: CDR1 SGHTA and CDR2 FQGTGA.

The chain joins TRBV6-1 to TRBJ1-1; D call uncertain. This CDR3 has 15 amino acids. V lost 2 bases, J lost 4 bases, and 14 bases lay in between. The germline CDR1 and CDR2 sequences are MNHNS and SASEGT. The CDR3 DNA reads as TGTGCCAGCAGTGAAAGGCTATTCCGAACCACTGAAGCTTTCTTT. It specifies CASSERLFRTTEAFF.